Listed below are T cell receptor beta chains from one sample, sequenced in a study of blood T cell repertoires in COVID-19. Only in-frame clones appear in the TCRdb table, and some are missing; sequencing was by immunoSEQ multiplex PCR. The profile shows tens of thousands of clones, around 80% of them singletons. The material sequenced was peripheral blood. These TCRs come from a man between 60 and 75 years old with active or convalescent COVID-19. The CDR3 runs from the conserved cysteine through the conserved F or W. A D gene is named only where the DNA matches it firmly.

V: TRBV2; D: .; CDR3: CASSEVSPGYPDTQYF
V: TRBV19; D: .; CDR3: CASMVPNTYEQYF
V: TRBV5-4; D: .; CDR3: CATSPPPGASTDTQYF
V: TRBV28; D: TRBD2; CDR3: CASSFGLAGINIQYF
V: TRBV30; D: TRBD1; CDR3: CAWSVVQGYYGYTF
V: TRBV19; D: .; CDR3: CASSARDRPGELFF
V: TRBV7-9; D: .; CDR3: CASSLAAGPFNNSPLHF
V: TRBV27; D: .; CDR3: CASSFRRNTEAFF
V: TRBV19; D: .; CDR3: CASNTPNRRGYTF
V: TRBV6-5; D: TRBD1; CDR3: CASSYSIEGASEQYF
V: TRBV28; D: TRBD2; CDR3: CASRPSGGAKQYF
V: TRBV6-6; D: .; CDR3: CASSYASHTDTQYF
V: TRBV19; D: .; CDR3: CASSIGGPGQPQHF
V: TRBV10-3; D: .; CDR3: CAISDRREQFF
V: TRBV23-1; D: .; CDR3: CASSLFGELFF
V: TRBV5-3; D: .; CDR3: CARSSLGGGGTEAFF
V: TRBV10-3; D: TRBD1; CDR3: CAIRTGATDTQYF
V: TRBV2; D: TRBD1; CDR3: CASKRGTGTGAHYGYTF
V: TRBV28; D: .; CDR3: CASSLGLSTTNEKLFF
V: TRBV10-3; D: TRBD1; CDR3: CASRGTVNSPLHF
V: TRBV4-2; D: TRBD2; CDR3: CASSQGTSDEQYF
V: TRBV28; D: .; CDR3: CASSPGVAALGETQYF
V: TRBV9; D: .; CDR3: CASSVVEGYLYNEQFF
V: TRBV7-6; D: TRBD2; CDR3: CASSPGLAGGEGELFF
V: TRBV3-1/TRBV3-2; D: .; CDR3: CASQQTPNEKLFF
V: TRBV29-1; D: .; CDR3: CSVEGPLYSSDTQYF
V: TRBV5-1; D: .; CDR3: CASSLWQGTDTQYF
V: TRBV10-3; D: .; CDR3: CAISSGDSGANVLTF
V: TRBV28; D: .; CDR3: CASSRGPRYEQYF
V: TRBV19; D: .; CDR3: CASSISAGSYNSPLHF
V: TRBV19; D: .; CDR3: CASARGWDEQYF
V: TRBV25-1; D: .; CDR3: CASSELGNTIYF
V: TRBV7-2; D: TRBD1; CDR3: CASSPPGGTYEQYF
V: TRBV7-9; D: .; CDR3: CASSVDSSIQYF
V: TRBV28; D: TRBD1; CDR3: CASSFLLTGDSTDTQYF
V: TRBV19; D: .; CDR3: CASSIDPVDSPLHF
V: TRBV3-1/TRBV3-2; D: .; CDR3: CATSAGSWDTQYF
V: TRBV19; D: TRBD1; CDR3: CASSYRGQFGNEKLFF
V: TRBV4-2; D: TRBD2; CDR3: CASSPSSGGPPNEQFF
V: TRBV12-3/TRBV12-4; D: TRBD1; CDR3: CASTLTGKETQYF
V: TRBV15; D: .; CDR3: CATSRDGNSGNTIYF
V: TRBV5-1; D: TRBD1; CDR3: CASSLQAGGNSPLHF
V: TRBV5-1; D: TRBD1; CDR3: CASSLAGDRGTSWANTGELFF
V: TRBV27; D: .; CDR3: CASSGGARSSYEQYF
V: TRBV4-2; D: .; CDR3: CASSQEPQQETQYF
V: TRBV5-1; D: .; CDR3: CASSYQGKAGNTIYF
V: TRBV4-1; D: TRBD2; CDR3: CASSQGISSGGPDTGELFF